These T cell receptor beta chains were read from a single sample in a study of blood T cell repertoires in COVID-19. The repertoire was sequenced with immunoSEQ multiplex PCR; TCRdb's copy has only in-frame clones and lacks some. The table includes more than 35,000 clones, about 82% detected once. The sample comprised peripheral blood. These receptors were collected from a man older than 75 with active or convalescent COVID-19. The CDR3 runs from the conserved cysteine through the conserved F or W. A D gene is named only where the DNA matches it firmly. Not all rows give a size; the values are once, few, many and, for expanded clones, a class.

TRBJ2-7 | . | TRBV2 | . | CASRQGSSYEQYF | TGTGCCAGCCGGCAGGGGTCCTCCTACGAGCAGTACTTC
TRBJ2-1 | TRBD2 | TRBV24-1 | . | CATSDYLAGGYNEQFF | TGTGCCACCAGTGATTATCTAGCGGGGGGCTACAATGAGCAGTTCTTC
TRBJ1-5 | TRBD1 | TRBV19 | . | CATDRKLGGPQHF | TGTGCCACGGACAGGAAACTCGGGGGGCCCCAGCATTTT
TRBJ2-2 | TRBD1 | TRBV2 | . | CASSYTGAGELFF | TGTGCCAGCAGCTACACAGGGGCCGGGGAGCTGTTTTTT
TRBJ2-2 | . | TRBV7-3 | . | CASSSTTGRTGELFF | TGTGCCAGCAGCAGCACGACGGGTAGGACCGGGGAGCTGTTTTTT
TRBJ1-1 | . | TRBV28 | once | CASRWPRGEAFF | TGTGCCAGCAGATGGCCTAGGGGTGAAGCTTTCTTT
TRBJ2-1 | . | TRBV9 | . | CASSVGLMSSYNEQFF | TGTGCCAGCAGCGTAGGACTGATGAGCTCCTACAATGAGCAGTTCTTC
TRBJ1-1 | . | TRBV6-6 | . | CASIPRGGTTEAFF | TGTGCCAGCATCCCACGGGGGGGTACCACTGAAGCTTTCTTT
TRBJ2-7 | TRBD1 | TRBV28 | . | CAIRGRYEQYF | TGTGCCATAAGGGGGCGCTACGAGCAGTACTTC
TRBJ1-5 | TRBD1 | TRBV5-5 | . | CASSQTGQQPQHF | TGTGCCAGCAGCCAGACAGGGCAACAGCCCCAGCATTTT
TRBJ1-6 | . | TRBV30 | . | CAWSVASRSPLHF | TGTGCCTGGAGTGTCGCCTCTCGGTCACCCCTCCACTTT
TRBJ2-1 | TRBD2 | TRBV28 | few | CASSSPTSGSYNEQFF | TGTGCCAGCAGTTCCCCGACTAGCGGATCCTACAATGAGCAGTTCTTC
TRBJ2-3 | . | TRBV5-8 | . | CASSLALTQYF | TGTGCCAGCAGCTTGGCTCTAACGCAGTATTTT
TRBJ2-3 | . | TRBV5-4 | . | CASSLEQASDTQYF | TGTGCCAGCAGCTTGGAGCAGGCATCAGATACGCAGTATTTT
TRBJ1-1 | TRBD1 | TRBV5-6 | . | CASSLRGGPNTEAFF | TGTGCCAGCAGCTTGCGAGGGGGCCCGAACACTGAAGCTTTCTTT
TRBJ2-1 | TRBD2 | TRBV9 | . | CASSPSGGRSNEQFF | TGTGCCAGCAGCCCTAGCGGGGGTCGGTCAAATGAGCAGTTCTTC
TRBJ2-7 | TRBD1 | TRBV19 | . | CASSIVQGAYEQYF | TGTGCCAGTAGTATCGTCCAGGGGGCCTACGAGCAGTACTTC
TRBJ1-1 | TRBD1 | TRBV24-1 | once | CATRGTGDTEAFF | TGTGCCACCAGGGGGACAGGGGATACTGAAGCTTTCTTT
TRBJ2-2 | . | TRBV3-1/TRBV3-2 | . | CASSQGRAGELFF | TGTGCCAGCAGCCAAGGCAGGGCCGGGGAGCTGTTTTTT
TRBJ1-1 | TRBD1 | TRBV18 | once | CASSPDREVIEAFF | TGTGCCAGCTCCCCGGACAGGGAGGTGATTGAAGCTTTCTTT
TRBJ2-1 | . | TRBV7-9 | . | CASSSLGGFNEQFF | TGTGCCAGCAGCTCACTCGGAGGGTTCAATGAGCAGTTCTTC
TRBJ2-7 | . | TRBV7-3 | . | CASSLKGGHEQYF | TGTGCCAGCAGCTTAAAGGGGGGGCACGAGCAGTACTTC
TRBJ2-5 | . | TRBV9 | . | CASSVEGQEGETQYF | TGTGCCAGCAGCGTAGAAGGGCAGGAGGGGGAGACCCAGTACTTC
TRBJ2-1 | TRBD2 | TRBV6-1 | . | CASSEASGGGYRDEQFF | TGTGCCAGCAGTGAAGCTAGCGGGGGGGGATACAGGGATGAGCAGTTCTTC
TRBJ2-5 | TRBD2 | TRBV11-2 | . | CASSLTSGGRWTQYF | TGTGCCAGCAGCTTAACGTCGGGGGGTCGTTGGACCCAGTACTTC
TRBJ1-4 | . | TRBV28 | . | CASSSWTPSAGEKLFF | TGTGCCAGCAGTTCGTGGACTCCCTCGGCGGGTGAAAAACTGTTTTTT
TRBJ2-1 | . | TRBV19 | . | CASSMVTDSEQFF | TGTGCCAGTAGTATGGTGACAGACAGTGAGCAGTTCTTC